This T cell receptor beta chain came from a study of cytomegalovirus exposure and HLA in healthy donors. PCR amplification relied on 60 Vbeta primers (plus 13 Jbeta primers). The assay was immunoSEQ multiplex PCR, and TCRdb's table has in-frame clones only and misses some. Counted here are 150,000 or so clones, about three quarters occurring once; the ten biggest clones make up around an eighth. Comment on this clone: Its antigen remains unknown. Germline and junction disagree at one end, which may indicate a read error.

Points from the study as a whole: Within an earlier analysis, most TCR beta V segments proved productive either about 87% or about 30% of the time.

This CDR3 region has 15 residues. The germline V gene encodes CDR1 LNHNV and CDR2 YYDKDF (reference sequence). This clonotype was obtained from a man between 35 and 55 years old in good health and CMV-seropositive. Sequencing used PBMCs. V gene TRBV15 combines with J gene TRBJ1-5; 8 bases align to TRBD1. Here the CDR3 reads CATGRQGSDNQPQHF. The CDR3 DNA sequence: TGTGCCACCGGCAGACAGGGGTCCGACAATCAGCCCCAGCATTTT.